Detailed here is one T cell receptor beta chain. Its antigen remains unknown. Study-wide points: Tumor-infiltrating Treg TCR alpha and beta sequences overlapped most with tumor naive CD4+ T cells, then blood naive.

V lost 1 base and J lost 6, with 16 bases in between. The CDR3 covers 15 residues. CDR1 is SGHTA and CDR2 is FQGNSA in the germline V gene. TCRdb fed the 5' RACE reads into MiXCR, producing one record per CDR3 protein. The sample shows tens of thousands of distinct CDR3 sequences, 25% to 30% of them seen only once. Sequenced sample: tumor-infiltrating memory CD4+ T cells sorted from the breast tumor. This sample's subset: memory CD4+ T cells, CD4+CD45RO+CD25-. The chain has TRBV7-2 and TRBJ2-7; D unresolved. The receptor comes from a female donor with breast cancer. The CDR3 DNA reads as TGTGCCAGCAGCTTAGAAGTTCCCCCACGTCTCGAGCAGTACTTC. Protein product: CASSLEVPPRLEQYF.